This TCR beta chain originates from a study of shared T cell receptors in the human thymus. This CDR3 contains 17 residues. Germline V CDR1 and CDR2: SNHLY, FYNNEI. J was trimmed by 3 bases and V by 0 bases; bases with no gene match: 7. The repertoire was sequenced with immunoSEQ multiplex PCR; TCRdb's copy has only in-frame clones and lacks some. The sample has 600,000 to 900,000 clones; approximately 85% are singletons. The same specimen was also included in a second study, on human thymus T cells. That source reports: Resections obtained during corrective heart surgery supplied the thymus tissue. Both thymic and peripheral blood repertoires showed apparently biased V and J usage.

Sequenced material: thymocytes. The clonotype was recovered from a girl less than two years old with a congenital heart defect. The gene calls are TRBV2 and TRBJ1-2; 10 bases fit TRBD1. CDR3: CASSEARWTGGDYGYTF. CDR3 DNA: TGTGCCAGCAGTGAAGCGCGCTGGACAGGGGGGGACTATGGCTACACCTTC.